This T cell receptor beta chain was captured by sequencing in a study of monozygotic twins with inflammatory bowel disease. Study results and limitations: Twins with IBD had fewer clonotypes in common with others than healthy twins, particularly during disease activity. Healthy co-twins had higher TCRbeta inverse Simpson diversity than their IBD twins.

CDR1 and CDR2 (germline): SGHRS, YFSETQ. This CDR3 is built from 16 residues. Each CDR3 protein gets one entry in TCRdb, which reprocessed the 5' RACE reads and gives no DNA. The sample has some 200,000 distinct CDR3 sequences. Skipping T cell sorting, the study isolated total RNA directly from whole blood. With respect to this clonotype: The antigen is undetermined.

The chain combines TRBV5-1 with TRBJ2-1; TCRdb picks TRBD2, but there is no DNA to check that call. This clonotype was sampled from a human donor with ulcerative colitis or Crohn's disease, or a healthy co-twin of an affected twin (not recorded which). The specimen sequenced was blood. CDR3 in amino acids: CASSLVGTSGSNEQFF.